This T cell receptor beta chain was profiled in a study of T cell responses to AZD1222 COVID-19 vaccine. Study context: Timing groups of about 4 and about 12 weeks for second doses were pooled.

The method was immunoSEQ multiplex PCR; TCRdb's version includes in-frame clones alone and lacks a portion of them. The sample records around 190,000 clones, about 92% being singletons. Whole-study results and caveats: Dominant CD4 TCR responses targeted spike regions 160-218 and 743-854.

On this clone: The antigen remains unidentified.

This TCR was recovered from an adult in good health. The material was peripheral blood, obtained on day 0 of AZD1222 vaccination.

The CDR3 loop reads CASSSGTGTNYGYTF. In DNA, the CDR3 is TGTGCCAGCAGCTCCGGGACAGGAACTAACTATGGCTACACCTTC. This chain joins TRBV3-1 (or the pseudogene TRBV3-2) and TRBJ1-2; 8 nucleotides line up with TRBD1. The CDR3 spans 15 residues. Germline V gives CDR1 LGHDT, CDR2 YNNKEL (reference sequence). Unmatched junction bases numbered 5, after V lost 5 bases and J lost 0 bases.